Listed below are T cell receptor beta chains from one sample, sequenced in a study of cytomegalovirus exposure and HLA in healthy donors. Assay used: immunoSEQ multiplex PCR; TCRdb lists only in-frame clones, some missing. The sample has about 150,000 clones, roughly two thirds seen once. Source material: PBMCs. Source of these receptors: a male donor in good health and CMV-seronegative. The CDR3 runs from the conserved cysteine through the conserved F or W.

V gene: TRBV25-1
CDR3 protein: CASSDQGPDYGYTF

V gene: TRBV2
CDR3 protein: CASRGGTSVMNTEAFF

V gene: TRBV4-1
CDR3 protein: CASSQDRGQGDQPQHF

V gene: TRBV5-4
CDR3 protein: CASSLELMNTEAFF

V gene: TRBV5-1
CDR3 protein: CASSSFTGHLNTGELFF

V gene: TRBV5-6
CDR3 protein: CASSSRVGRETQYF

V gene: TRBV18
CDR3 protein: CASSQGTGAYNEQFF

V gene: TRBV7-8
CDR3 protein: CASSLVSGNEKLFF

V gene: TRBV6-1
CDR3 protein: CASTKQGAGELFF

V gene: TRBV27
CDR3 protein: CASSLWGQGAYTEAFF

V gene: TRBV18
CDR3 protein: CASSPRTGTFYGYTF

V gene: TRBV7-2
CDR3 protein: CASSFRGQENYGYTF

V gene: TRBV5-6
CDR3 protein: CASSLGGGFQPQHF

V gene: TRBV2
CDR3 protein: CASTGDGRGNDEQFF

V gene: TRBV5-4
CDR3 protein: CASSLAGQGYEQYF

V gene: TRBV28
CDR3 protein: CASSNLRGLDQPQHF

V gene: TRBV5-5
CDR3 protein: CASSLVAGIYEQYF

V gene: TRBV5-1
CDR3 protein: CASSSTGGDYGYTF

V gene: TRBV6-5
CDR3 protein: CASSRRGFNQPQHF

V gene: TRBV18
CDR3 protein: CASSADSNYGYTF

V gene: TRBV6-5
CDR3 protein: CASSSRGETQYF

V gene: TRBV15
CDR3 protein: CATSRTGAGNTIYF